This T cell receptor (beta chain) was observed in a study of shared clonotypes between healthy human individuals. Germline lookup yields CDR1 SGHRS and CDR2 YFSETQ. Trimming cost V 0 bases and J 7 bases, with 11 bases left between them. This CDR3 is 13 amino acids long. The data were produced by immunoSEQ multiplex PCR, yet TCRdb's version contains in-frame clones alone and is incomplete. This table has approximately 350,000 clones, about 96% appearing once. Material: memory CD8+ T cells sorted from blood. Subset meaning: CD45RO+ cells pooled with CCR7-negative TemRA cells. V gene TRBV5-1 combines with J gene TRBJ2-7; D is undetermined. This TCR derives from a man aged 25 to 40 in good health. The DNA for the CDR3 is TGCGCCAGCAGCTTGGCCGGAGCGCAGGAGCAGTACTTC. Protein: CASSLAGAQEQYF.